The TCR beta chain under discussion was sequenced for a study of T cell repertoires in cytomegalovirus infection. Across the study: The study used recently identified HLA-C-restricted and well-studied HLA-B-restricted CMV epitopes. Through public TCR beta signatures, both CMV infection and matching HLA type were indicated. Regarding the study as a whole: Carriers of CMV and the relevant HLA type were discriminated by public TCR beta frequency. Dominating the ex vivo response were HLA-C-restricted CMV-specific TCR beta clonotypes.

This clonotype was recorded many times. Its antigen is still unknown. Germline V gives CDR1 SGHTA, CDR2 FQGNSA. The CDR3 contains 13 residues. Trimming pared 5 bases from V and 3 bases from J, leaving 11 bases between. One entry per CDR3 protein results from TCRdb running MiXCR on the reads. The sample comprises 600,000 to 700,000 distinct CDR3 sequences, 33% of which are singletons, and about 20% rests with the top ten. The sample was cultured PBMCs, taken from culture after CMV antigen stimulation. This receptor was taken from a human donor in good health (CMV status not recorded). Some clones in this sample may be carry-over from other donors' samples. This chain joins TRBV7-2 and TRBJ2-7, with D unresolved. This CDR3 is CASSPGPGYEQYF. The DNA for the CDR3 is TGTGCCAGCAGCCCAGGACCGGGCTACGAGCAGTACTTC.